The next 9 T cell receptor beta chains were all read from a single sample in a study of shared clonotypes between healthy human individuals. Generated by immunoSEQ multiplex PCR, the TCRdb table keeps only in-frame clones and is missing some. The data contain some 2,000,000 clones, less than 95% of them singletons. It was CD45RO-negative cells, positively selected for CCR7, that made up naive CD8 cells, with terminally differentiated effector memory CD45RA+ cells excluded. The specimen sequenced was naive CD8+ T cells sorted from blood. These receptors all come from a man in his late teens or twenties in good health.

J is TRBJ2-5 and V is TRBV12-2; the table's D call, TRBD2, has no DNA check behind it. TRBV12-2 is deemed a pseudogene. The CDR3 contains 15 residues. This CDR3 is CASRLPGRERETQYF. The CDR3 nucleotides are TGTGCAAGTCGCTTACCGGGGCGGGAGCGGGAGACCCAGTACTTC.

The V gene is TRBV28, the J gene TRBJ2-3; 8 nucleotides agree with TRBD2. The CDR3 spans 16 residues. The germline CDR1 and CDR2 sequences are MDHEN and SYDVKM. V lost 6 bases and J lost 5; bases outside the gene matches: 13. The CDR3 coding sequence is TGTGCCAGCAGCACTACTAGGCGGGGGGTTGAAGATACGCAGTATTTT. Protein: CASSTTRRGVEDTQYF.

On this clone itself: This same CDR3 is encoded by further DNA sequences in the sample. The chain uses TRBV27 and TRBJ1-4; possible D gene TRBD1, 6 bases. This CDR3 comprises 12 residues. With 2 bases removed from V and 8 bases from J, the gap between germline ends came to 6 bases. Germline loops: CDR1 MNHEY, CDR2 SMNVEV (reference sequence). CDR3 protein: CASSLRGEKLFF. The CDR3 coding sequence is TGTGCCAGCAGTTTAAGGGGGGAAAAACTGTTTTTT.

In the case of this clone: Distinct nucleotide sequences in the sample also encode this CDR3. The chain carries TRBV27 and TRBJ2-7; the D is unclear. This CDR3 has 13 amino acids. The germline V gene has CDR1 MNHEY and CDR2 SMNVEV (reference sequence). The V and J ends lost 0 bases and 3 bases respectively, with 6 bases between them. In DNA form, the CDR3 reads TGTGCCAGCAGTTTATCTCTCGGCTACGAGCAGTACTTC. This codes for CASSLSLGYEQYF.

The chain couples TRBV2 to TRBJ2-1, with TRBD2 as a possible D gene (6 bases). The CDR3 contains 14 residues. Germline CDR1 SNHLY, CDR2 FYNNEI. The V end was cut by 8 bases, the J end by 5 bases, with 16 bases between. The CDR3 loop reads CASHIEEGHNEQFF. The CDR3 DNA follows: TGTGCCAGCCATATCGAGGAGGGGCACAATGAGCAGTTCTTC.

V usage is TRBV30 and J usage is TRBJ1-5, with 7 bases that match TRBD1. Germline-derived CDR1 and CDR2 are GTSNPN and SVGIG (reference sequence). The CDR3 has 15 amino acids. Trimming took 1 base from V and 1 from J; bases not matched to a gene: 4. The CDR3 is CAWSEGATSNQPQHF. In DNA, the CDR3 is TGTGCCTGGAGTGAGGGGGCGACGAGCAATCAGCCCCAGCATTTT.

This clone was counted many times. This chain joins TRBV28 and TRBJ1-5; TRBD1 might be the D (5 bases). This CDR3 region has 16 residues. V was shortened by 4 bases and J by 0 bases, with 13 bases between the two germline ends. Germline V gene sequence: CDR1 MDHEN, CDR2 SYDVKM. CDR3 coding DNA: TGTGCCAGCAGTTCCGGAGAGGGGTTTAGCAATCAGCCCCAGCATTTT. Translating gives CASSSGEGFSNQPQHF. The variable domain in full, with the rest retrieved from reference TRBV28 and TRBJ1-5, is DVKVTQSSRYLVKRTGEKVFLECVQDMDHENMFWYRQDPGLGLRLIYFSYDVKMKEKGDIPEGYSVSREKKERFSLILESASTNQTSMYLCASSSGEGFSNQPQHFGDGTRLSIL.

V gene TRBV13 combines with J gene TRBJ2-2; 8 nucleotides align to TRBD1. Trimming cost V 4 bases and J 1 base; bases outside gene matches: 5. Germline V gives CDR1 PRHDT, CDR2 FYEKMQ (reference sequence). The CDR3 runs to 16 residues. The CDR3: CASSSLDRENTGELFF. In DNA form, the CDR3 reads TGTGCCAGCAGCTCCCTGGACAGGGAGAACACCGGGGAGCTGTTTTTT.

In regard to this clone: The same CDR3 also results from other DNA sequences found in this sample. The V call is TRBV5-4, the J call TRBJ2-7; D unresolved. Germline V gene sequence: CDR1 SGHNT, CDR2 YYREEE (reference sequence). The CDR3 has 13 amino acids. The ends were cut back, 2 bases at V and 3 bases at J, with 9 bases in the middle. DNA for the CDR3: TGTGCCAGCAGCTTCGGGCAGAACTACGAGCAGTACTTC. This encodes CASSFGQNYEQYF. Full variable domain (rest looked up from reference TRBV5-4 and TRBJ2-7): ETGVTQSPTHLIKTRGQQVTLRCSSQSGHNTVSWYQQALGQGPQFIFQYYREEENGRGNFPPRFSGLQFPNYSSELNVNALELDDSALYLCASSFGQNYEQYFGPGTRLTVT.